The TCR beta chain described here comes from a study of PD-L1 blockade in urothelial cancer. The overall study: Tumors had a median of approximately 1,500 T cells.

Method: immunoSEQ multiplex PCR; TCRdb's copy keeps in-frame clones and lacks some. The table has about 35,000 clones, approximately 40% seen once. This clone was detected a few times. Locally advanced or metastatic urothelial carcinoma affected the patients. The V segment lost 5 bases and the J segment 10 bases; nucleotides outside the gene matches: 13. Germline CDR1 is MGHRA and CDR2 is YSYEKL. The CDR3 is 15 amino acids. The rearrangement uses TRBV4-1 and TRBJ2-1, with 8 bases lining up with TRBD2. Sequenced here: tumor tissue, sampled before atezolizumab (anti-PD-L1) treatment. This TCR was sampled from a man in his sixties with urothelial cancer. The CDR3 reads CASSLKREPIGEQFF. The CDR3, as DNA: TGCGCCAGCAGCTTGAAGCGGGAGCCGATCGGGGAGCAGTTCTTC.